Presented here are 28 T cell receptor beta chains from one specimen sequenced in a study of T cells in Graves' hyperthyroidism and ophthalmopathy. Researchers amplified the TCR beta CDR3 regions from RNA transcripts. First-round RT-PCR of the TCR CDR3 relied on the HTBI primer set. TCRdb independently ran MiXCR on the multiplex PCR reads; one entry per CDR3 protein. This sample carries hundreds of thousands of distinct CDR3 sequences, around a sixth of them seen once, and the ten largest clones take around 30%. The sample comprised blood. These receptors originate from a woman younger than 35 with Graves' hyperthyroidism that later progressed to Graves' ophthalmopathy.

This clonotype turned up a few times. CDR3 DNA: TGTGCCAGCAGTTTAAGCGGACTATCTTGGCCCCAGCATTTT. Its translation: CASSLSGLSWPQHF. The rearrangement links TRBV28 to TRBJ1-5; D is undetermined. V gave up 2 bases and J gave up 9 bases, with 14 bases separating them. This CDR3 region has 14 residues. Per the germline V gene, CDR1 is MDHEN and CDR2 is SYDVKM.

In this sample, this clonotype turned up a few times. V gene TRBV20-1 combines with J gene TRBJ1-1; perhaps TRBD1 as D (5 bases). CDR3 length: 15 amino acids. Deletions cut 4 bases from V and 2 bases from J, with 17 bases between. Per germline, CDR1 DFQATT and CDR2 SNEGSKA (reference sequence). Here the CDR3 reads CSATRRGRPNTEAFF. The CDR3 DNA reads TGCAGTGCTACGAGGAGGGGACGGCCAAACACTGAAGCTTTCTTT.

This clonotype was seen at least ten times. This chain connects TRBV20-1 to TRBJ1-1; 7 bases are a match to TRBD1. Germline CDR1 reads DFQATT; CDR2 reads SNEGSKA (reference sequence). The J segment lost 1 base and the V segment lost 4 bases, leaving 9 bases of the junction unmatched. The CDR3 has 15 amino acids. The CDR3 DNA reads as TGCAGTGCTAAGATTCCGGGACAGAAGAACACTGAAGCTTTCTTT. It codes for CSAKIPGQKNTEAFF.

Ten or more counts support this clonotype. The chain carries TRBV7-2 and TRBJ2-5; 12 positions match TRBD1. Germline V gene lookup returns CDR1 SGHTA and CDR2 FQGNSA. CDR3 length equals 16 residues. J was trimmed by 5 bases and V by 7 bases; bases with no gene match: 11. In DNA form, the CDR3 reads TGTGCCAGCACCCATAGGAGGGGGACAGGGGGCGAGACCCAGTACTTC. Its protein is CASTHRRGTGGETQYF.

There are many counts of this clonotype. The gene calls are TRBV13 and TRBJ2-1; D not resolved. Germline CDR1 and CDR2: PRHDT and FYEKMQ (reference sequence). The CDR3 loop spans 12 amino acids. With 0 bases removed from V and 10 bases from J, the gap between germline ends came to 7 bases. CDR3: CASSLGKQEQFF. The CDR3 DNA reads as TGTGCCAGCAGCTTAGGAAAACAAGAGCAGTTCTTC.

This clonotype showed up many times. The chain links TRBV7-3 to TRBJ2-1, with D perhaps matching TRBD2 (6 bases). Germline CDR1 reads SGHTA; CDR2 reads FQGTGA. V lost 3 bases and J lost 3, with 15 bases in between. The CDR3 sequence is 16 residues long. Here the CDR3 DNA reads TGTGCCAGCAGCTTGAACGCGGGACCAAACTACAATGAGCAGTTCTTC. Amino acids: CASSLNAGPNYNEQFF.

In this sample, this clonotype turned up many times. V and J are TRBV3-1 and TRBJ2-1; D is unresolved. Germline V CDR1 and CDR2: LGHDT, YNNKEL (reference sequence). CDR3 length equals 14 residues. V shed 2 bases and J shed 6 bases, with 11 bases lying between them. The CDR3 is CASSQNPLGNEQFF. CDR3 nucleotide sequence: TGTGCCAGCAGCCAAAACCCCCTAGGCAATGAGCAGTTCTTC.

The sample holds a few counts of this clonotype. This chain uses TRBV7-9 with TRBJ2-1, with TRBD1 matching 9 bases. The CDR3 is 17 amino acids. Germline assignment: CDR1 SEHNR and CDR2 FQNEAQ (reference sequence). V was pared by 1 base and J by 0 bases, with 4 bases of the junction left unmatched. In DNA form, the CDR3 reads TGTGCCAGCAGCTTAGGGACAGGGGTAGGCTCCTACAATGAGCAGTTCTTC. It codes for CASSLGTGVGSYNEQFF.

This clonotype was detected many times. V gene TRBV2 combines with J gene TRBJ2-3, with 11 positions matching TRBD2. CDR3 length equals 18 residues. Germline-derived CDR1 and CDR2 are SNHLY and FYNNEI. V lost 5 bases to trimming and J lost 6 bases; unmatched junction nucleotides: 16. The CDR3, as DNA: TGTGCCAGCAGTCGCAATGGGGATAGCGGGGGGGTCGTCGATACGCAGTATTTT. Translated: CASSRNGDSGGVVDTQYF. Filled out from reference TRBV2 and TRBJ2-3, the complete variable domain reads EPEVTQTPSHQVTQMGQEVILRCVPISNHLYFYWYRQILGQKVEFLVSFYNNEISEKSEIFDDQFSVERPDGSNFTLKIRSTKLEDSAMYFCASSRNGDSGGVVDTQYFGPGTRLTVL.

This clonotype was picked up a small number of times. This chain connects TRBV9 to TRBJ2-3; 13 positions match TRBD2. The V gene's germline CDR1 is SGDLS and CDR2 YYNGEE. V shed 3 bases and J 7 bases; nucleotides not matched to a gene: 14. This CDR3 comprises 18 residues. The CDR3 sequence is CASSARTSGGPPPNTQYF. In DNA form, the CDR3 reads TGTGCCAGCAGCGCCCGGACTAGCGGGGGCCCCCCCCCCAATACGCAGTATTTT.

This clonotype was observed at least ten times. V gene TRBV5-1 combines with J gene TRBJ2-3; D may be TRBD1 (6 bases). The CDR3 runs to 14 residues. Germline loops: CDR1 SGHRS, CDR2 YFSETQ. V was clipped by 4 bases and J by 2 bases, with 11 bases between them. The CDR3 reads CASSPRQATDTQYF. The CDR3 DNA is TGCGCCAGCAGCCCACGACAGGCCACAGATACGCAGTATTTT.

At least ten counts were recorded for this clonotype. This rearrangement joins TRBV15 to TRBJ2-1; 9 nucleotides match TRBD1. V was clipped by 3 bases and J by 5 bases; unmatched bases: 5. CDR3 length: 15 amino acids. Per the germline V gene, CDR1 is LNHNV and CDR2 is YYDKDF (reference sequence). The CDR3 here is CATSSTDRGHNEQFF. CDR3 sequence (DNA): TGTGCCACCAGCAGCACGGACAGGGGACACAATGAGCAGTTCTTC.

This clonotype was recorded many times. The chain has TRBV2 and TRBJ2-3, with D maybe TRBD2 (5 bases). The V gene lost 2 bases and the J gene lost 0 bases, with 15 bases spanning the gap. CDR1 and CDR2 (germline): SNHLY, FYNNEI. This CDR3 comprises 17 residues. The CDR3 is CASSEISRALSTDTQYF. The CDR3, as DNA: TGTGCCAGCAGTGAAATCTCGAGGGCTCTTAGCACAGATACGCAGTATTTT.

This clonotype was observed a handful of times. The genes are TRBV11-2 and TRBJ2-5; D perhaps matches TRBD1 (6 bases). V was trimmed by 2 bases and J by 1 base, leaving 11 bases between them. The CDR3 is made up of 15 amino acids. Germline V CDR1 and CDR2: SGHAT, FQNNGV. The CDR3 reads CASSLKTGLQETQYF. The CDR3 DNA follows: TGTGCCAGCAGCTTAAAAACAGGGCTCCAAGAGACCCAGTACTTC.

The gene calls are TRBV7-9 and TRBJ2-1, with D perhaps TRBD2 (6 bases). Germline CDR1 SEHNR, CDR2 FQNEAQ (reference sequence). The CDR3 sequence is 21 residues long. V was trimmed by 2 bases and J by 4 bases, leaving 30 bases between them. The CDR3 DNA is TGTGCCAGCAGCTTAAGTTCCTCTAGTTCTGGGGGGAGAACCTCTTACAATGAGCAGTTCTTC. It yields the protein CASSLSSSSSGGRTSYNEQFF.

This clonotype was observed a few times. The chain carries TRBV20-1 and TRBJ2-7, with D unresolved. Trimming removed 2 bases at V and 2 bases at J, with 13 bases between. CDR3 length: 14 residues. Looked up from germline, CDR1 is DFQATT and CDR2 is SNEGSKA (reference sequence). The CDR3 protein is CSARRTEGTYEQYF. In DNA, the CDR3 is TGCAGTGCTAGAAGGACGGAAGGCACCTACGAGCAGTACTTC.

This clonotype was picked up many times. This chain connects TRBV7-8 to TRBJ2-5; 7 bases fit TRBD2. The CDR3 spans 14 residues. The J segment lost 4 bases and the V segment lost 5 bases, leaving 7 bases of the junction unmatched. Germline CDR1 reads SGHVS; CDR2 reads FQNEAQ. The CDR3 region has the DNA TGTGCCAGCAGCCCGACCGGGAGGCGAGAGACCCAGTACTTC. Translation: CASSPTGRRETQYF.

In the case of this clonotype: A much bigger clone sits one base away, suggesting this may be a read error. The V and J genes are TRBV7-3 and TRBJ1-2; D call uncertain. This CDR3 is 13 amino acids long. The germline gives CDR1 SGHTA, CDR2 FQGTGA. Here the CDR3 DNA reads TGTGCCAGCAACTTAAATGGGAACTATGGCTACACCTTC. This sequence encodes CASNLNGNYGYTF. Complete variable domain (other parts from reference TRBV7-3 and TRBJ1-2): GAGVSQTPSNKVTEKGKYVELRCDPISGHTALYWYRQSLGQGPEFLIYFQGTGAADDSGLPNDRFFAVRPEGSVSTLKIQRTERGDSAVYLCASNLNGNYGYTFGSGTRLTVV.

This clonotype was recorded many times. The J gene is TRBJ2-3, the V gene TRBV28; possibly TRBD1 or TRBD2 for D (5 bases each). This CDR3 is built from 14 residues. Trimming took off 6 bases at V and 2 bases at J, with 12 bases between the two ends. Germline-derived CDR1 and CDR2 are MDHEN and SYDVKM. For the CDR3, the DNA is TGTGCCAGCAGCCCTACCGGGGCCACAGATACGCAGTATTTT. Translation gives CASSPTGATDTQYF.

The chain carries TRBV6-2 or TRBV6-3 and TRBJ2-4; 9 positions match TRBD2. Losses at the gene ends were 5 bases for V and 2 bases for J; bases not matched to a gene: 4. CDR1 and CDR2 (germline): MNHEY, SVGEGT. The CDR3 covers 15 residues. This CDR3 is CASSSGRPSKNIQYF. CDR3 coding DNA: TGTGCCAGCAGTAGCGGGAGGCCTTCCAAAAACATTCAGTACTTC.

This clonotype has only one observation. The chain recombines TRBV11-2 with TRBJ2-1, with D possibly being TRBD2 (5 bases). V lost 5 bases and J lost 9, with 17 bases in between. CDR1 and CDR2 (germline): SGHAT, FQNNGV. The CDR3 length is 14 residues. The CDR3 here is CASSLAWAQVEQFF. The CDR3 DNA follows: TGTGCCAGCAGCCTAGCTTGGGCGCAAGTTGAGCAGTTCTTC.

The sample holds many counts of this clonotype. V and J are TRBV3-1 and TRBJ2-6; 7 bases are shared with TRBD2. Unmatched junction bases numbered 3, after V lost 1 base and J lost 0 bases. The CDR3 runs 17 residues. Germline V gene data show CDR1 as LGHDT and CDR2 as YNNKEL (reference sequence). The CDR3 sequence is CASSQGGGPSGANVLTF. The CDR3 bases are TGTGCCAGCAGCCAAGGGGGGGGACCCTCTGGGGCCAACGTCCTGACTTTC.

The chain combines TRBV9 with TRBJ2-3; 10 nucleotides agree with TRBD2. J lost 6 bases, V lost 1 base, and 5 bases had no gene match. Germline V gene lookup returns CDR1 SGDLS and CDR2 YYNGEE. The CDR3 sequence is 15 residues long. The CDR3 DNA is TGTGCCAGCAGCGTATCTAGCGGGAGTTACGATACGCAGTATTTT. It codes for CASSVSSGSYDTQYF.

This clonotype was recorded many times. The rearrangement uses TRBV30 and TRBJ1-1, with D possibly being TRBD1 (5 bases). V lost 8 bases, J lost 0 bases, and 10 bases lay in between. CDR3 size: 12 residues. Germline V gene lookup returns CDR1 GTSNPN and CDR2 SVGIG (reference sequence). The CDR3 protein is CATGRMNTEAFF. DNA for the CDR3: TGTGCCACGGGACGGATGAACACTGAAGCTTTCTTT.

The chain is built from TRBV27 and TRBJ2-7; 7 nucleotides align to TRBD2. The trim removed 5 bases at V and 4 bases at J, leaving 14 bases unmatched. Germline lookup yields CDR1 MNHEY and CDR2 SMNVEV (reference sequence). This CDR3 is built from 16 residues. CDR3 in DNA: TGTGCCAGCAGTCCATCCGAGCGGGGCTTCGGGTACGAGCAGTACTTC. Translation: CASSPSERGFGYEQYF.

This clonotype appeared a few times. The rearrangement links TRBV7-2 to TRBJ1-1; D perhaps matches TRBD1 (6 bases). In germline, CDR1 is SGHTA, CDR2 FQGNSA. This CDR3 has 13 amino acids. Trimming pared 5 bases from V and 7 bases from J, leaving 14 bases between. CDR3 sequence (DNA): TGTGCCAGCAGCCCCCCAGGGGTGGGTGAAGCTTTCTTT. Protein sequence: CASSPPGVGEAFF.

This clonotype was recorded at least ten times. This rearrangement joins TRBV20-1 to TRBJ2-1; possibly TRBD2 for D (6 bases). CDR1 is DFQATT, CDR2 SNEGSKA, per germline (reference sequence). Trimming left V 0 bases short and J 5 bases short, with 11 bases between. CDR3 length: 14 amino acids. DNA for the CDR3: TGCAGTGCTAGAGATATGCGGGGAGACAATGAGCAGTTCTTC. Protein product: CSARDMRGDNEQFF.

The chain carries TRBV6-6 and TRBJ1-3, with D possibly being TRBD1 (6 bases). CDR1 is MNHNY and CDR2 is SVGAGI in the germline V gene (reference sequence). The CDR3 extends over 16 amino acids. V gave up 0 bases and J gave up 0 bases, with 9 bases separating them. The CDR3 nucleotides are TGTGCCAGCAGTTACTCGGGACACAACTCTGGAAACACCATATATTTT. Translation: CASSYSGHNSGNTIYF.